This TCR beta chain emerged from a study of human T cells and chemical hapten exposure. Study context: All through the approximately 22-week study, the scalp of each patient received diphenylcyclopropenone doses weekly. The upper back received 0.01% DPC by patch testing, with results read at 6 days. General observations from the study: Sensitizing with DPC caused no change in TCRs above 1 in 1000 frequency. Patch test score was positively correlated with the counts of TCRs that had expanded at PT1.

To note about this clonotype: The target antigen is unknown.

From the RACE reads, TCRdb called clonotypes with MiXCR, one entry per CDR3 protein. The table has tens of thousands of distinct CDR3 sequences, about 11% seen once. V lost 1 base to trimming and J lost 3 bases, with 7 bases between them. The CDR3 is 14 amino acids. Per germline, CDR1 SGHAT and CDR2 FQNNGV. The time point here: patch test 1, 2 weeks after DPC sensitization. Sample treatment: therapeutic diphenylcyclopropenone sensitization with weekly scalp DPC. This sample comprised whole blood, obtained in connection with sensitization to the hapten diphenylcyclopropenone (DPC). This chain uses TRBV11-2 with TRBJ1-5; no firm D call. The receptor was isolated from an older woman with alopecia areata. Some clones in this sample may be carry-over from other donors' samples. The DNA of the CDR3 is TGTGCCAGCAGCTTAGTTCCCAACAATCAGCCCCAGCATTTT. Translation gives CASSLVPNNQPQHF.